Each of the 18 T cell receptor beta chains below was sequenced from the same sample in a study of blood T cell repertoires in COVID-19. The table came from immunoSEQ multiplex PCR; TCRdb's copy has only in-frame clones and leaves some out. The sample lists approximately 500,000 clones, roughly 89% occurring once. Input material: peripheral blood. These TCRs come from a man between 18 and 29 years old with COVID-19, enrolled during active disease.

This clone was observed a single time. The chain couples TRBV7-8 to TRBJ1-6; 8 bases are a match to TRBD1. V was clipped by 5 bases and J by 7 bases; unmatched bases: 4. The CDR3 covers 14 residues. The germline V gene has CDR1 SGHVS and CDR2 FQNEAQ. CDR3 sequence (DNA): TGTGCCAGCAGCCCCCAGGGGGCCAATTCACCCCTCCACTTT. Translating gives CASSPQGANSPLHF.

The chain recombines TRBV12-3 or TRBV12-4 with TRBJ2-3, with TRBD2 as a possible D gene (5 bases). With 6 bases removed from V and 7 bases from J, the gap between germline ends came to 11 bases. The CDR3 sequence is 12 residues long. CDR3 protein: CASSLDSYTQYF. CDR3 sequence (DNA): TGTGCCAGCAGCTTGGACTCTTATACGCAGTATTTT.

V is TRBV7-9 and J is TRBJ1-5; 9 positions agree with TRBD1. Trimming at V came to 5 bases and at J to 6 bases, leaving 11 bases not matched to a gene. CDR1 is SEHNR and CDR2 is FQNEAQ in the germline V gene (reference sequence). The CDR3 runs to 16 residues. The CDR3 sequence: CASSPSGTGHTQPQHF. For the CDR3, the DNA is TGTGCCAGCAGCCCCTCCGGGACAGGGCATACTCAGCCCCAGCATTTT.

The rearrangement joins TRBV6-5 to TRBJ1-1, with D hard to call. This CDR3 has 11 amino acids. V was clipped by 3 bases and J by 8 bases, with 7 bases between them. Germline CDR1 is MNHEY and CDR2 is SVGAGI. This CDR3 reads CASSYFREAFF. DNA for the CDR3: TGTGCCAGCAGTTATTTTCGGGAAGCTTTCTTT.

V is TRBV6-1 and J is TRBJ1-1, with TRBD1 matching 7 bases. Germline trimming cut 1 base from V and 6 bases from J; bases unmatched to any gene: 11. Per germline, CDR1 MNHNS and CDR2 SASEGT. The CDR3 loop spans 16 amino acids. Here the CDR3 reads CASSEEPGQISSEAFF. CDR3 coding DNA: TGTGCCAGCAGTGAAGAGCCGGGACAGATTTCCTCTGAAGCTTTCTTT.

The rearrangement uses TRBV19 and TRBJ2-3; D remains unclear. Germline CDR1 and CDR2: LNHDA and SQIVND (reference sequence). Trimming pared 3 bases from V and 0 bases from J, leaving 7 bases between. The CDR3 runs 14 residues. The CDR3 region has the DNA TGTGCCAGTAGTATCAGTGAAAGCACAGATACGCAGTATTTT. It yields the protein CASSISESTDTQYF.

The V gene is TRBV6-1, the J gene TRBJ1-6, with 9 bases fitting TRBD1. The ends lost 0 bases at V and 7 bases at J; junction bases unmatched: 4. Germline V lookup: CDR1 MNHNS, CDR2 SASEGT. The CDR3 loop spans 16 amino acids. The CDR3 region has the DNA TGTGCCAGCAGTGAAGCTTCGGGACAGGGAAATTCACCCCTCCACTTT. Protein product: CASSEASGQGNSPLHF.

This clone showed up just once. The rearrangement links TRBV13 to TRBJ2-3; maybe TRBD2 (6 bases). This CDR3 is 13 amino acids long. Germline V gene sequence: CDR1 PRHDT, CDR2 FYEKMQ (reference sequence). Trimming removed 2 bases at V and 4 bases at J, with 7 bases between. The CDR3 DNA reads as TGTGCCAGCAGCTTACCGGGGGCAGATACGCAGTATTTT. It encodes CASSLPGADTQYF.

The rearrangement uses TRBV9 and TRBJ2-2; no clear D. The germline gives CDR1 SGDLS, CDR2 YYNGEE. The CDR3 is 16 residues long. The V end lost 0 bases, the J end lost 0 bases, and 9 bases lay between the germline ends. The CDR3 sequence: CASSVEWRTNTGELFF. The CDR3 bases are TGTGCCAGCAGCGTAGAGTGGCGGACGAACACCGGGGAGCTGTTTTTT.

The genes are TRBV5-1 and TRBJ2-5; 9 bases map to TRBD2. The germline gives CDR1 SGHRS, CDR2 YFSETQ. The CDR3 covers 16 residues. Trimming at V came to 2 bases and at J to 4 bases, leaving 9 bases not matched to a gene. Here the CDR3 reads CASSLIAGVSGETQYF. CDR3 in DNA: TGCGCCAGCAGCTTAATAGCGGGGGTTAGTGGAGAGACCCAGTACTTC.

This sequence joins TRBV5-4 and TRBJ2-2, with TRBD2 matching 8 bases. The germline V gene has CDR1 SGHNT and CDR2 YYREEE (reference sequence). V shed 0 bases and J 0 bases; nucleotides not matched to a gene: 1. This CDR3 has 16 amino acids. CDR3 protein: CASSLEGLANTGELFF. DNA of the CDR3: TGTGCCAGCAGCTTGGAGGGACTAGCGAACACCGGGGAGCTGTTTTTT.

The chain links TRBV5-1 to TRBJ2-7; tentatively, D is TRBD1 (6 bases). V gave up 5 bases and J gave up 3 bases, with 15 bases separating them. The germline gives CDR1 SGHRS, CDR2 YFSETQ. This CDR3 contains 14 residues. The chain's CDR3 is CASRPQGVSYEQYF. In DNA form, the CDR3 reads TGCGCCAGCAGACCACAGGGTGTTAGCTACGAGCAGTACTTC.

The chain is built from TRBV19 and TRBJ2-5; D is uncertain. V lost 1 base to trimming and J lost 2 bases, with 8 bases between them. The CDR3 length is 14 residues. In germline, CDR1 is LNHDA, CDR2 SQIVND (reference sequence). The CDR3 DNA sequence: TGTGCCAGTAGTATAGGTAGAGTTCAAGAGACCCAGTACTTC. Its protein is CASSIGRVQETQYF.

This clone occurred once. The DNA of the CDR3 is TGTGCCAGCAGCGTAGCTGGGACAGGGATTAACGAGCAGTACTTC. It specifies CASSVAGTGINEQYF. V and J are TRBV9 and TRBJ2-7, with 9 bases lining up with TRBD1. From germline, CDR1 is SGDLS and CDR2 YYNGEE. The J segment lost 5 bases and the V segment lost 0 bases, leaving 6 bases of the junction unmatched. This CDR3 is built from 15 residues.

The chain carries TRBV27 and TRBJ2-5; 7 nucleotides align to TRBD2. There are 14 residues in the CDR3. In germline, CDR1 is MNHEY, CDR2 SMNVEV (reference sequence). J lost 7 bases, V lost 6 bases, and 11 bases had no gene match. CDR3 DNA: TGTGCCAGCAGGGCGCAGGGACTAAGTAGGACCCAGTACTTC. Protein sequence: CASRAQGLSRTQYF.

This sequence joins TRBV23-1 and TRBJ2-1, with TRBD1 matching over 7 bases. TRBV23-1 is identified as an open reading frame with a role that is uncertain. The CDR3 length is 12 residues. J was trimmed by 15 bases and V by 1 base; bases with no gene match: 6. CDR3 nucleotides: TGCGCCAGCAGTCAATATAGGGACAGCACGTTCTTC. Encoded protein: CASSQYRDSTFF.

The chain carries TRBV5-1 and TRBJ2-7; D is undetermined. The V gene's germline CDR1 is SGHRS and CDR2 YFSETQ. This CDR3 spans 11 amino acids. Trimming stripped 5 bases from V and 6 bases from J, with 9 bases between. The CDR3 DNA follows: TGCGCCAGCAGTGGTGGGCCCGAGCAGTACTTC. Amino acid sequence: CASSGGPEQYF.

V and J are TRBV16 and TRBJ1-5; the match to TRBD1 covers 9 bases. J lost 0 bases, V lost 3 bases, and 3 bases had no gene match. Germline values: CDR1 KGHSY, CDR2 FQNENV. The CDR3 length is 16 residues. CDR3: CASSQSDRGSNQPQHF. Written as DNA, the CDR3 is TGTGCCAGCAGCCAGTCGGACAGGGGTAGCAATCAGCCCCAGCATTTT.